Listed below are T cell receptor beta chains from one sample, sequenced in a study of T cells in localized non-small cell lung cancer. The protocol was immunoSEQ multiplex PCR, while the TCRdb copy is restricted to in-frame clones and leaves out a portion. The table lists roughly 26,000 clones, about nine tenths of them singletons. Source: peripheral blood, taken before any cancer treatment. All receptors come from a female donor at least 60 years old with stage II squamous cell lung carcinoma. The CDR3 runs from the conserved cysteine through the conserved F or W. The order of the fields is V gene, clone size, J gene, D gene, CDR3 protein, CDR3 DNA. A D gene is named only where the DNA matches it firmly. Only part of the rows carry a size: once, few, many, or a class if the clone is expanded.

TRBV28	.	TRBJ2-7	TRBD2	CASSRTSETYEQYF	TGTGCCAGCAGTCGGACTAGCGAAACCTACGAGCAGTACTTC
TRBV19	.	TRBJ1-5	.	CASSFFRAGDQPQHF	TGTGCCAGTAGTTTTTTCCGGGCAGGGGACCAGCCCCAGCATTTT
TRBV9	.	TRBJ2-7	TRBD2	CASSVGVAGVGYEQYF	TGTGCCAGCAGCGTAGGAGTAGCGGGAGTGGGCTACGAGCAGTACTTC
TRBV19	.	TRBJ1-1	TRBD1	CASSIWTGDTEAFF	TGTGCCAGTAGTATATGGACAGGGGACACTGAAGCTTTCTTT
TRBV2	.	TRBJ1-2	.	CASSPRRTVSTTNYGYTF	TGTGCCAGCAGTCCCAGGAGGACAGTGAGTACTACTAACTATGGCTACACCTTC
TRBV19	.	TRBJ2-2	.	CASSRRTANTGELFF	TGTGCCAGTAGCCGCCGGACTGCGAACACCGGGGAGCTGTTTTTT
TRBV30	few	TRBJ1-1	.	CAWKTYEDTEAFF	TGTGCCTGGAAAACGTACGAGGACACTGAAGCTTTCTTT
TRBV7-2	once	TRBJ1-2	.	CAIREGTGTNYGYTF	TGTGCCATCAGAGAAGGGACCGGGACTAACTATGGCTACACCTTC
TRBV2	.	TRBJ1-5	.	CASSAGSYNQPQHF	TGTGCCAGCAGTGCTGGCAGTTACAATCAGCCCCAGCATTTT
TRBV28	.	TRBJ1-2	TRBD1	CASSSGQGAGYTF	TGTGCCAGCAGTTCGGGACAGGGTGCTGGCTACACCTTC
TRBV5-6	few	TRBJ2-7	TRBD1	CASQGAPGFEQYF	TGTGCCAGCCAGGGGGCGCCCGGGTTCGAGCAGTACTTC
TRBV25-1	.	TRBJ2-7	.	CASSTTGRYEQYF	TGTGCCAGCAGTACTACAGGGCGCTACGAGCAGTACTTC
TRBV28	.	TRBJ1-2	.	CAAELGFESGYTF	TGTGCCGCCGAATTAGGATTCGAATCTGGCTACACCTTC
TRBV19	.	TRBJ2-6	TRBD1	CASSIGRGRGRPGANVLTF	TGTGCCAGTAGTATTGGTAGGGGCAGGGGGCGGCCTGGGGCCAACGTCCTGACTTTC